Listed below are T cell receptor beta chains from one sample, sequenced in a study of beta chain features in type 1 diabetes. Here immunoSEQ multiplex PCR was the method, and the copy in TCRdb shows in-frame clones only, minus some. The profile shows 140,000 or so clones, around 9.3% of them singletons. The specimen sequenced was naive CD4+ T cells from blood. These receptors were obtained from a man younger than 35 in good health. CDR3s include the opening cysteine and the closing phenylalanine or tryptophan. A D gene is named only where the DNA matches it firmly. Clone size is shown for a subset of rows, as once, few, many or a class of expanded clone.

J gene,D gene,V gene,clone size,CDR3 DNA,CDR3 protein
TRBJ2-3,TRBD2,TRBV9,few,TGTGCCAGCAAGACTAGCGGGGGGAGCACAGATACGCAGTATTTT,CASKTSGGSTDTQYF
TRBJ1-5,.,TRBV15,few,TGTGCCACCAGCAGATTAGGGGATCAGCCCCAGCATTTT,CATSRLGDQPQHF
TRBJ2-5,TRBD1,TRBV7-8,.,TGTGCCAGCAGCAGGGGACAGGGTCTCCAAGAGACCCAGTACTTC,CASSRGQGLQETQYF
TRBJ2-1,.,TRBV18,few,TGTGCCAGCTCACGACAGGACACCTACAATGAGCAGTTCTTC,CASSRQDTYNEQFF
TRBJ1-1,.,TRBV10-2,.,TGCGCCAGCTCCCAAATCCCCGACGGGACTGAAGCTTTCTTT,CASSQIPDGTEAFF
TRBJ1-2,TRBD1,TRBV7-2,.,TGTGCCAGCAGCTCATACCGGGACAGGGTCTTAGGGGGTGGCTACACCTTC,CASSSYRDRVLGGGYTF
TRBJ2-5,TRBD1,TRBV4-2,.,TGTGCCAGCAGCAAACGACAGGGGGGCGAAGAGACCCAGTACTTC,CASSKRQGGEETQYF
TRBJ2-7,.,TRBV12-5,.,TGTGCTAGTGGAACTTCGATCTACGAGCAGTACTTC,CASGTSIYEQYF
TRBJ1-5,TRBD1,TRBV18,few,TGTGCCAGCTCACCAACAGGGGGTAGCAATCAGCCCCAGCATTTT,CASSPTGGSNQPQHF
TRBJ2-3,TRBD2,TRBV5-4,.,TGTGCCAGCAGCTTGAGGAGCGGGGGGATAGATACGCAGTATTTT,CASSLRSGGIDTQYF
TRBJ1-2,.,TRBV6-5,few,TGTGCCAGCAGTTACTCTACGGGGGGGCGTGGATATGGCTACACCTTC,CASSYSTGGRGYGYTF
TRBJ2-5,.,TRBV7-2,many,TGTGCCAGCAGCCCCGGCGGGGGCGGGCAAGAGACCCAGTACTTC,CASSPGGGGQETQYF
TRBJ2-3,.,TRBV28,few,TGTGCCAGCAGATTCGGGACTGGTACTAACACAGATACGCAGTATTTT,CASRFGTGTNTDTQYF
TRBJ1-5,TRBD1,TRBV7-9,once,TGTGCCAGCAGCTTCGCCGGGACAGGGTCGACGGTGCAGCCCCAGCATTTT,CASSFAGTGSTVQPQHF
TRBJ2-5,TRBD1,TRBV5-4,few,TGTGCCAGCAGCAGGAGCCCCGGGACAGAAGAGACCCAGTACTTC,CASSRSPGTEETQYF
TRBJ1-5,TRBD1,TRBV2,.,TGTGCCAGCAGCGGACAGGGGATAAGGGCAAATCAGCCCCAGCATTTT,CASSGQGIRANQPQHF
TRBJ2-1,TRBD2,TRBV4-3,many,TGCGCCAGCAGCCAAGCAAGGCTAGCGGGGGGGCTTTGGGAGCAGTTCTTC,CASSQARLAGGLWEQFF
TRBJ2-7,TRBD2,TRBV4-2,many,TGTGCCAGCAGCCAGACGAGCGGGGACTCCTACGAGCAGTACTTC,CASSQTSGDSYEQYF
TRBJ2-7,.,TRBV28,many,TGTGCCAGCAGTTCCTCCCTCTACGAGCAGTACTTC,CASSSSLYEQYF
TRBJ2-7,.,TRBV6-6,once,TGTGCCAGCAGTTGGTTCAGGGGAGCCTACGAGCAGTACTTC,CASSWFRGAYEQYF
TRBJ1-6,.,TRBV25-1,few,TGTGCCAGCACGAGCTCCTATAATTCACCCCTCCACTTT,CASTSSYNSPLHF
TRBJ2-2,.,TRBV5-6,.,TGTGCCAGCACCTACCGGATACAGACCGGGGAGCTGTTTTTT,CASTYRIQTGELFF
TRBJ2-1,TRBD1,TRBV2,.,TGTGCCAGCAGTCCCGGACAGGGAGCGAATTATGAGCAGTTCTTC,CASSPGQGANYEQFF
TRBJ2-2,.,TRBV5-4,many,TGTGCCAGCAGCCGAGCCGGGGAGCTGTTTTTT,CASSRAGELFF
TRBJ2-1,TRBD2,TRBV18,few,TGTGCCAGCTCACCACTACTAGCGGGTACGAATGAGCAGTTCTTC,CASSPLLAGTNEQFF
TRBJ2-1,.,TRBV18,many,TGTGCCAGCTCACCCAGGGGTGGCGATGAGCAGTTCTTC,CASSPRGGDEQFF
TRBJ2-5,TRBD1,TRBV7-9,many,TGTGCCAGCAGCTCGTCCCGGACAGGGGCGGGGGAGACCCAGTACTTC,CASSSSRTGAGETQYF
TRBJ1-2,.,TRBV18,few,TGTGCCAGCTCACCACAGGGAGAGGATGGCTACACCTTC,CASSPQGEDGYTF
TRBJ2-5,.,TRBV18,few,TGTGCCAGCTCTCCTGTCCAGGGATACCAAGAGACCCAGTACTTC,CASSPVQGYQETQYF
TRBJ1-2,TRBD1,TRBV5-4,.,TGTGCCAGCAGCTCCACAGGGGCCATGAGGGGCTACACCTTC,CASSSTGAMRGYTF
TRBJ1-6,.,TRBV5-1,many,TGCGCCAGCAGCAGCACGGGGGACCGTCCTTCTTCACCCCTCCACTTT,CASSSTGDRPSSPLHF
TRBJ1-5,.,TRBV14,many,TGTGCCAGCAGCCAAAGAATAGATCAGCCCCAGCATTTT,CASSQRIDQPQHF
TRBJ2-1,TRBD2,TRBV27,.,TGTGCCAGCGGGGGACTAGCGGGGGCCTACAATGAGCAGTTCTTC,CASGGLAGAYNEQFF
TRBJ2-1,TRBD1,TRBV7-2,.,TGTGCCAGCGGCCGGGACAGGTACAATGAGCAGTTCTTC,CASGRDRYNEQFF
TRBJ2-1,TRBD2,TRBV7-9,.,TGTGCCAGCAGCCCGCGGGGGGGCTCCTACAATGAGCAGTTCTTC,CASSPRGGSYNEQFF
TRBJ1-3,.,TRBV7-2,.,TGTGCCAGCAGTCCAGGGAGGGGAAACACCATATATTTT,CASSPGRGNTIYF
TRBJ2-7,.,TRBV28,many,TGTGCCAGCAGCAACTACGAGCAGTACTTC,CASSNYEQYF
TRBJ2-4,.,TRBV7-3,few,TGTGCCAGCAGCCCCACAGGCGGGGGAGGGGGCAAAAACATTCAGTACTTC,CASSPTGGGGGKNIQYF
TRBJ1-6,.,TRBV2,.,TGTGCCAGCAGCCAAGGGCGGACAGTGAATTCACCCCTCCACTTT,CASSQGRTVNSPLHF
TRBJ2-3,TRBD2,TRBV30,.,TGTGCCTGGAGTACGGGACTAGCGGAAACAGATACGCAGTATTTT,CAWSTGLAETDTQYF
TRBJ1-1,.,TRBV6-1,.,TGTGCCAGCAGTGGGGATCAGGGCCTGGAAGCTTTCTTT,CASSGDQGLEAFF
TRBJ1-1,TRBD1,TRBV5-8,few,TGTGCCAGCAGCATTAACAGGGGGACTGAAGCTTTCTTT,CASSINRGTEAFF
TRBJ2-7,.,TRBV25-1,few,TGTGCCAGCAGTCAATACGAGCAGTACTTC,CASSQYEQYF
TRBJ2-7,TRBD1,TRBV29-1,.,TGCAGCGTTGACTCGGGGACAGGATCCTACGAGCAGTACTTC,CSVDSGTGSYEQYF
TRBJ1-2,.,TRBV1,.,TGCACCAGCAGCCAAGAGGCTTCGGGGGTTAACTATGGCTACACCTTC,CTSSQEASGVNYGYTF